Below, 7 T cell receptor beta chains from the same sample are listed, as sequenced in a study of regulatory T cells in long-lasting Graves disease (dated by TCRdb to the early 2020s). Library preparation used multiplex PCR. Sequencing relied on an Illumina HiSeq 4000. CDR3 regions were amplified by Arm-PCR with iRepertoire HTBI primers to construct TCR beta libraries. TCRdb redid the processing of the public reads, applying fastp at Q25 and MiXCR, and retained in-frame beta chains. CDR3 protein duplicates are merged, each entry listing the most common genes and DNA. The sample contains 200,000 to 250,000 distinct CDR3 sequences, 15% to 20% of them found a single time. Approximately 10% of the sample lies in the top ten. The label giving this sample's time point can be read as: newly diagnosed GD, antithyroid drugs for less than 3 months. RNA was extracted from PBMCs in TRIzol for both TCR sequencing and RNA sequencing.

The sample was also reused in another study, on T cells in Graves' hyperthyroidism and ophthalmopathy.

The sequences come from peripheral blood mononuclear cells (PBMCs), collected at new diagnosis, from a patient treated with antithyroid drugs. These TCRs come from a woman aged 25 to 39 with Graves disease. Donor details come from another sample of the same person, matched by shared clones.

This clonotype was found many times. The CDR3 sequence is CSVGSLTDTQYF. The DNA of the CDR3 is TGCAGCGTTGGGTCCCTGACAGATACGCAGTATTTT. The genes are TRBV29-1 and TRBJ2-3; D unclear. The CDR3 length is 12 residues. Trimming shortened V by 4 bases and J by 3 bases, and 8 bases separated the two germline ends. Germline V gives CDR1 SQVTM, CDR2 ANQGSEA.

The chain employs TRBV20-1 and TRBJ1-2, with D perhaps matching TRBD1 (5 bases). From germline, CDR1 is DFQATT and CDR2 SNEGSKA (reference sequence). Trimming shortened V by 1 base and J by 7 bases, and 13 bases separated the two germline ends. The CDR3 loop spans 13 amino acids. The CDR3 coding sequence is TGCAGTGCTAGAGTGGGGGTGGTTGGTGGCTACACCTTC. Its translation: CSARVGVVGGYTF.

This clonotype was counted at least ten times. J is TRBJ1-1 and V is TRBV7-9; D perhaps matches TRBD1 (5 bases). Per germline, CDR1 SEHNR and CDR2 FQNEAQ (reference sequence). The CDR3 length is 16 residues. With 5 bases removed from V and 3 bases from J, the gap between germline ends came to 19 bases. This chain's CDR3 is CASSNKGWGTDTEAFF. CDR3 nucleotide sequence: TGTGCCAGCAGCAACAAGGGGTGGGGTACGGACACTGAAGCTTTCTTT.

There are many counts of this clonotype. The rearrangement uses TRBV5-1 and TRBJ2-7, with D uncertain. Between the trimmed V and J ends, which lost 3 bases and 4 bases, there was a span of 11 bases. The CDR3 is 13 amino acids. In germline, CDR1 is SGHRS, CDR2 YFSETQ. This chain's CDR3 is CASSSESRYEQYF. For the CDR3, the DNA is TGCGCCAGCAGCTCCGAATCCCGATACGAGCAGTACTTC.

This clonotype was counted ten times or more. Germline is not matched at one junction end, which may reflect a read error. This rearrangement joins TRBV28 to TRBJ2-2; 12 bases align to TRBD1. The CDR3 is 16 residues long. The germline V gene encodes CDR1 MDHEN and CDR2 SYDVKM. CDR3 sequence (DNA): TGTGCCAGCAGTCTATGGGACAGGGGGCTAACCGGGGAGCTGTTTTTT. Amino acid sequence: CASSLWDRGLTGELFF.

The table lists this clonotype with many counts. The chain has TRBV20-1 and TRBJ1-4; D is uncertain. Germline V gives CDR1 DFQATT, CDR2 SNEGSKA (reference sequence). This CDR3 contains 14 residues. V lost 5 bases and J lost 4, with 14 bases in between. In DNA form, the CDR3 reads TGCAGTGCTCCCTTAGAACTGATTAATGAAAAACTGTTTTTT. It encodes CSAPLELINEKLFF.

This clonotype was recorded many times. V is TRBV12-3 or TRBV12-4 and J is TRBJ2-3; possible D gene TRBD1, 5 bases. The CDR3 runs 15 residues. Trimming left V 3 bases short and J 3 bases short, with 13 bases between. This chain's CDR3 is CASSLRQPETDTQYF. The CDR3, as DNA: TGTGCCAGCAGTTTGCGACAGCCGGAGACAGATACGCAGTATTTT.